The 18 T cell receptor beta chains presented below share a single source sample, sequenced in a study of CD8 T cells in ankylosing spondylitis. Study findings and constraints: Seemingly characteristic of ankylosing spondylitis blood was a TCR beta motif consisting of about 8 highly homologous variants.

The antigens for these receptors are not known. TCRdb used MiXCR to reprocess the 5' RACE reads, holding one entry per CDR3 protein. The table records about 450,000 distinct CDR3 sequences, roughly 26% of them present only once. Material: blood, either unsorted or a sorted T cell fraction (not recorded which). The source of these receptors is a male donor with ankylosing spondylitis.

This clonotype was counted only a few times. The rearrangement links TRBV5-6 to TRBJ2-1; D may match TRBD1 or TRBD2 (5 bases each). This CDR3 contains 14 residues. Germline V lookup: CDR1 SGHDT, CDR2 YYEEEE. Deletions cut 4 bases from V and 1 base from J, with 9 bases between. CDR3 in DNA: TGTGCCAGCAGCCCGGGACCTTCCTACAATGAGCAGTTCTTC. This sequence encodes CASSPGPSYNEQFF.

This chain joins TRBV4-1 and TRBJ2-1, with 8 bases aligning to TRBD2. Germline V CDR1 and CDR2: MGHRA, YSYEKL. CDR3 length equals 16 residues. Unmatched junction bases numbered 6, after V lost 2 bases and J lost 3 bases. The CDR3 reads CASSQYGRADYNEQFF. CDR3 in DNA: TGCGCCAGCAGCCAATACGGGAGGGCCGACTACAATGAGCAGTTCTTC.

The J gene is TRBJ2-6, the V gene TRBV10-2, with 8 bases fitting TRBD2. CDR1 and CDR2 (germline): WSHSY, SAAADI. The CDR3 consists of 17 residues. Losses at the gene ends were 2 bases for V and 4 bases for J; bases not matched to a gene: 7. Written as DNA, the CDR3 is TGCGCCAGCAGTGAGCAAGCGGGAGAGGCCGGGGCCAACGTCCTGACTTTC. Translated: CASSEQAGEAGANVLTF.

The genes are TRBV29-1 and TRBJ1-1; 9 bases fit TRBD1. The junction had 8 bases not matched to a gene; V was cut back by 6 bases and J by 6 bases. Germline V gene sequence: CDR1 SQVTM, CDR2 ANQGSEA. The CDR3 is 13 amino acids. The CDR3 spells CSVTRTGGSEAFF. For the CDR3, the DNA is TGCAGCGTAACGAGAACAGGGGGCTCTGAAGCTTTCTTT.

In this sample, this clonotype turned up a few times. The chain uses TRBV25-1 and TRBJ1-3; D is undetermined. V was clipped by 4 bases and J by 0 bases, with 16 bases between them. The germline V gene encodes CDR1 MGHDK and CDR2 SYGVNS. The CDR3 extends over 17 amino acids. The CDR3 region has the DNA TGTGCCAGCAGTGGGGGAAAGACCCTTAGCTCTGGAAACACCATATATTTT. This codes for CASSGGKTLSSGNTIYF.

This clonotype has at least ten counts. The chain links TRBV12-3 or TRBV12-4 to TRBJ1-3, with D hard to call. The CDR3 extends over 14 amino acids. The ends were cut back, 6 bases at V and 9 bases at J, with 18 bases in the middle. The CDR3 region has the DNA TGTGCCAGCAGCTCGGGCCTCGGAGGTGGCACCATATATTTT. Protein: CASSSGLGGGTIYF.

This clonotype has just a few counts. The chain links TRBV10-3 to TRBJ2-1; unclear D gene. With 3 bases removed from V and 0 bases from J, the gap between germline ends came to 18 bases. From germline, CDR1 is ENHRY and CDR2 SYGVKD. The CDR3 length is 18 residues. The CDR3 sequence is CAISENRKATSSYNEQFF. CDR3 coding DNA: TGTGCCATCAGTGAAAATAGAAAGGCGACGAGCTCCTACAATGAGCAGTTCTTC.

The gene calls are TRBV13 and TRBJ1-6; no clear D gene. Germline V gene sequence: CDR1 PRHDT, CDR2 FYEKMQ (reference sequence). This CDR3 comprises 14 residues. Trimming left V 4 bases short and J 9 bases short, with 13 bases between. The CDR3 nucleotides read TGTGCCAGCAGCTATAGACAAGGTGGTTCACCCCTCCACTTT. It encodes CASSYRQGGSPLHF. The variable domain in full, completed from reference TRBV13 and TRBJ1-6, reads AAGVIQSPRHLIKEKRETATLKCYPIPRHDTVYWYQQGPGQDPQFLISFYEKMQSDKGSIPDRFSAQQFSDYHSELNMSSLELGDSALYFCASSYRQGGSPLHFGNGTRLTVT.

This clonotype has more than one count but fewer than ten. This chain joins TRBV10-3 and TRBJ1-3; tentative D call: TRBD1 (5 bases). The CDR3 spans 16 residues. The V and J ends lost 1 base and 1 base respectively, with 11 bases between them. Germline CDR1 is ENHRY and CDR2 is SYGVKD. CDR3 loop: CAISEFRGKSGNTIYF. DNA for the CDR3: TGTGCCATCAGTGAGTTTCGGGGGAAGTCTGGAAACACCATATATTTT.

The chain is built from TRBV29-1 and TRBJ2-1; weak D call: TRBD2 (6 bases). Trimming took off 7 bases at V and 0 bases at J, with 19 bases between the two ends. The CDR3 totals 16 residues. Per germline, CDR1 SQVTM and CDR2 ANQGSEA. CDR3 nucleotide sequence: TGCAGCGCCTCCCGAATGGGTAGCGGCTCCTACAATGAGCAGTTCTTC. As protein: CSASRMGSGSYNEQFF.

The V gene is TRBV3-1, the J gene TRBJ1-1; D gene ambiguous. The CDR3 extends over 13 amino acids. Germline V CDR1 and CDR2: LGHDT, YNNKEL (reference sequence). The V end lost 2 bases, the J end lost 7 bases, and 11 bases lay between the germline ends. Here the CDR3 DNA reads TGTGCCAGCAGCCAACTTGGGATTGATGAAGCTTTCTTT. This translates into CASSQLGIDEAFF. The full variable domain, its missing parts supplied by reference TRBV3-1 and TRBJ1-1, is DTAVSQTPKYLVTQMGNDKSIKCEQNLGHDTMYWYKQDSKKFLKIMFSYNNKELIINETVPNRFSPKSPDKAHLNLHINSLELGDSAVYFCASSQLGIDEAFFGQGTRLTVV.

The chain joins TRBV7-2 to TRBJ2-1; TRBD2 matches at 8 bases. Germline values: CDR1 SGHTA, CDR2 FQGNSA. There are 16 residues in the CDR3. V dropped 5 bases and J dropped 6; count of bases not matched to a gene: 12. The CDR3 protein is CASSRVGGAMFNEQFF. The CDR3 coding sequence is TGTGCCAGCAGCCGAGTCGGGGGGGCAATGTTCAATGAGCAGTTCTTC.

This clonotype was observed a handful of times. The V gene is TRBV10-3, the J gene TRBJ2-4; TRBD1 matches at 9 bases. The CDR3 has 15 amino acids. Germline V gene data show CDR1 as ENHRY and CDR2 as SYGVKD. The trim removed 0 bases at V and 7 bases at J, leaving 4 bases unmatched. This CDR3 is CAISESGQGSNIQYF. The CDR3, as DNA: TGTGCCATCAGTGAGTCGGGACAGGGATCCAACATTCAGTACTTC.

This clonotype was detected a few times. The J gene is TRBJ1-6, the V gene TRBV12-3 or TRBV12-4, with D perhaps matching TRBD1 (6 bases). Trimming cost V 5 bases and J 0 bases, with 11 bases left between them. The CDR3 loop spans 16 amino acids. The CDR3 sequence: CASSEQGSSYNSPLHF. As DNA, the CDR3 is TGTGCCAGCAGTGAACAGGGAAGCTCCTATAATTCACCCCTCCACTTT.

This chain links TRBV18 with TRBJ2-2; no definite D call. The germline CDR1 and CDR2 sequences are KGHSH and LQKENI. V lost 5 bases to trimming and J lost 5 bases, with 24 bases between them. The CDR3 loop spans 18 amino acids. The CDR3 reads CASSSRPTFTMGTGELFF. The CDR3 region has the DNA TGTGCCAGCTCATCCCGTCCGACTTTCACGATGGGGACCGGGGAGCTGTTTTTT. The variable domain in full, with the rest retrieved from reference TRBV18 and TRBJ2-2, is NAGVMQNPRHLVRRRGQEARLRCSPMKGHSHVYWYRQLPEEGLKFMVYLQKENIIDESGMPKERFSAEFPKEGPSILRIQQVVRGDSAAYFCASSSRPTFTMGTGELFFGEGSRLTVL.

The V and J genes are TRBV11-2 and TRBJ2-7, with D perhaps matching TRBD2 (6 bases). Trimming took off 0 bases at V and 2 bases at J, with 11 bases between the two ends. The CDR3 runs 15 residues. The germline V gene has CDR1 SGHAT and CDR2 FQNNGV. CDR3 in amino acids: CASSLDLAETYEQYF. The CDR3 DNA follows: TGTGCCAGCAGCTTAGATTTAGCGGAGACCTACGAGCAGTACTTC.

CDR3 in DNA: TGTGCCAGCAGTTATTGGGCAGGGAAGAATGAGCAGTTCTTC. Translation: CASSYWAGKNEQFF. The genes are TRBV6-9 and TRBJ2-1; possible D gene TRBD1, 5 bases. Germline V lookup: CDR1 MNHGY, CDR2 SVAAGI. The CDR3 sequence is 14 residues long. Trimming shortened V by 1 base and J by 7 bases, and 11 bases separated the two germline ends.

The chain employs TRBV24-1 and TRBJ2-1; the D is unclear. CDR1 is KGHDR and CDR2 is SFDVKD in the germline V gene. Deletions cut 0 bases from V and 3 bases from J, with 14 bases between. The length of the CDR3 is 17 residues. The chain's CDR3 is CATSDLHDQKFYNEQFF. The CDR3 coding sequence is TGTGCCACCAGTGATTTGCATGACCAAAAATTCTACAATGAGCAGTTCTTC.